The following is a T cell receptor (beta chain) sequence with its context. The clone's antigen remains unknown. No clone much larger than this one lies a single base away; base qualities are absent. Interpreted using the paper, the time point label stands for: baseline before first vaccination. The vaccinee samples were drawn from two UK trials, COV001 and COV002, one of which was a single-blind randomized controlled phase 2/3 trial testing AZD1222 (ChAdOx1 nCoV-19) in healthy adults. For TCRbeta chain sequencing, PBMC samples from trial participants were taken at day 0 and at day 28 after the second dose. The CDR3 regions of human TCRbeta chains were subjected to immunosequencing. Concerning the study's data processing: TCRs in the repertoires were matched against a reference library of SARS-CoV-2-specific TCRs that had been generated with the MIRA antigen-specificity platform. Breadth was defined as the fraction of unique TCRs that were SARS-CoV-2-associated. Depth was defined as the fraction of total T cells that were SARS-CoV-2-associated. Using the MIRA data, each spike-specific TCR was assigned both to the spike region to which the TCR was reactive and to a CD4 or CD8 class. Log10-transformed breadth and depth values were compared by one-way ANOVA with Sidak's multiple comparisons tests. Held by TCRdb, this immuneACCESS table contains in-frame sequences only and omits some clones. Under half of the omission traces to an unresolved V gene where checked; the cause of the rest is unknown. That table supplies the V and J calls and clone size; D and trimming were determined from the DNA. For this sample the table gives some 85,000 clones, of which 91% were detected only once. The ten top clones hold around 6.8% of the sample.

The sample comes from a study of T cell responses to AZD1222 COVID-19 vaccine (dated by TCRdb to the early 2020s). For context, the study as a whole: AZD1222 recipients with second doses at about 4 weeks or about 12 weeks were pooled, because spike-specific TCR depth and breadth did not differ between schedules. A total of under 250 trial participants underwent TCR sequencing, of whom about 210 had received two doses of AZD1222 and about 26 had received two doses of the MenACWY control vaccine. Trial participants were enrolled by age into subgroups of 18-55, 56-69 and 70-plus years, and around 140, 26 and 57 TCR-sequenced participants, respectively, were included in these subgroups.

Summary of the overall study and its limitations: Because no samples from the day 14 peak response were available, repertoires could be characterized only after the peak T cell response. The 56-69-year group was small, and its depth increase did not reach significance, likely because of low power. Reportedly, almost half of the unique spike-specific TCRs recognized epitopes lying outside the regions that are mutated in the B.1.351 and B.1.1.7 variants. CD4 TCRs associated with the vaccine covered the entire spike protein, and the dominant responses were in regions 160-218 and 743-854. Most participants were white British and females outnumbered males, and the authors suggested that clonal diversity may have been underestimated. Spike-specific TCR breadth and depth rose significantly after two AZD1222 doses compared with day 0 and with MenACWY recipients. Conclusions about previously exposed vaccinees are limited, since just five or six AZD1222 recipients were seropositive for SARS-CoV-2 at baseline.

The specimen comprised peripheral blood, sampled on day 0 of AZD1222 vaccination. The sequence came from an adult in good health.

The CDR3 loop reads CASSEDTGGARGAFF. The nucleotides read TGTGCCAGCAGTGAAGATACAGGGGGCGCCCGGGGGGCTTTCTTT. This chain joins TRBV6-4 to TRBJ1-1; the junction holds 9 bases that match TRBD1. From the germline V gene, CDR1 is MRHNA and CDR2 is SNTAGT. Trimming accounts for 3 bases at V and 11 bases at J, while the number of junction bases matched to no gene is 13. The CDR3 sequence holds 15 residues, the cysteine and phenylalanine included. Here the CDR3 DNA is all that survives: 45 bases in frame from base 1.